Listed below are T cell receptor beta chains from one sample, sequenced in a study of memory CD4+ T cells and cytomegalovirus serostatus. Using immunoSEQ multiplex PCR, the repertoire was profiled, and TCRdb retains in-frame clones only, with some absent. The sample lists about 75,000 clones, just under 80% seen once, with 2.5% to 3% in the top ten. Sequenced: memory CD4+ T cells from blood. These TCRs come from an adult in good health and CMV-seropositive. Each CDR3 is given without its conserved first and last residue. The D gene is left open where the match is weak.

TRBV19	TRBJ2-1	14	TRBD2	ASSRIAGLTYNEQF
TRBV11-2	TRBJ1-1	11	TRBD1	ASRQGADTEAF
TRBV7-9	TRBJ2-2	11	NA	ASSWGDTGELF
TRBV14	TRBJ1-1	9	NA	ASSLRGEAF
TRBV18	TRBJ2-1	11	NA	ASSSGGLNEQF
TRBV7-9	TRBJ1-3	9	NA	ATGPGNTIY
TRBV10-3	TRBJ2-3	9	NA	ATTHEDTQY
TRBV7-9	TRBJ2-1	14	NA	ASSLSLQASYNEQF
TRBV10-3	TRBJ1-3	15	NA	AISEYFDRFSGNTIY
TRBV18	TRBJ1-1	14	TRBD1	ASSPRQGGENTEAF
TRBV12-2	TRBJ2-5	15	NA	ASRFRVDGAAWETQY
TRBV4-1	TRBJ2-2	16	TRBD1	ASSQEGSGTGESGELF
TRBV5-4	TRBJ1-1	11	NA	ASRDRRNTEAF
TRBV12-5	TRBJ1-2	11	NA	ASGNRVIAGYT
TRBV6-1	TRBJ1-3	13	TRBD1	ASSGTGKNGNTIY
TRBV29-1	TRBJ2-5	11	TRBD1	SVHGQGQETQY
TRBV10-3	TRBJ1-2	13	TRBD1	AISDRQGRSHGYT
TRBV11-3	TRBJ1-4	18	TRBD1	ASSLDGVGTGEATNEKLF
TRBV28	TRBJ1-2	12	NA	ASSRQGISYGYT
TRBV7-2	TRBJ2-1	10	NA	ASSSNTIEQF
TRBV7-9	TRBJ2-1	15	TRBD2	ASSRTLAGGRFDEQF
TRBV2	TRBJ2-3	13	NA	ASSIRRTSTDTQY
TRBV5-4	TRBJ2-5	11	TRBD2	ASSISGVETQY
TRBV15	TRBJ1-2	13	NA	ATSTLNGGRDGYT
TRBV18	TRBJ1-1	14	NA	ASSPERGGGNTEAF
TRBV20-1	TRBJ2-5	9	NA	SAPPQETQY
TRBV6-5	TRBJ2-1	13	TRBD2	ASSSLAGARSEQF
TRBV19	TRBJ1-5	13	NA	ASSMAGQLNQPQH
TRBV6-1	TRBJ2-7	12	NA	ASSERGQTYEQY
TRBV30	TRBJ1-6	11	NA	AWSFSTVGRLN
TRBV5-4	TRBJ2-1	12	TRBD1	ASSSDRGDNEQF
TRBV2	TRBJ1-1	11	NA	ASKRTVLSEAF
TRBV12-5	TRBJ1-1	15	NA	ASGLRGPTGAYTEAF
TRBV14	TRBJ1-2	14	NA	ASSRTPGISNYGYT
TRBV19	TRBJ1-6	12	TRBD1	ATRTGVFNSPLH
TRBV11-2	TRBJ2-3	14	TRBD2	ASSLGTSGSADTQY
TRBV30	TRBJ1-6	13	NA	AWRQILWAGSPLH
TRBV6-1	TRBJ1-5	14	NA	ASSEGASRGNQPQH
TRBV11-2	TRBJ2-7	12	NA	ASSPEVISYEQY
TRBV5-1	TRBJ1-3	12	NA	ASREPLSGNTIY
TRBV11-2	TRBJ1-1	11	NA	ASSLDPNTEAF
TRBV5-6	TRBJ1-1	11	NA	ASSRESGTGPF
TRBV2	TRBJ2-1	15	TRBD2	ASSSPGLAGGYNEQF
TRBV10-1	TRBJ2-3	16	NA	ASSESFLGSGHTDTQY
TRBV18	TRBJ2-1	10	NA	ASSPGLDEQF
TRBV6-5	TRBJ1-1	11	TRBD1	ASRAGTGDEAF
TRBV9	TRBJ2-2	12	NA	ASSQGATTGELF
TRBV11-2	TRBJ2-3	13	NA	ASSLHQGSTDTQY
TRBV6-5	TRBJ1-2	10	NA	ASSSVGYGYT
TRBV28	TRBJ1-2	12	TRBD1	ASSTGTGVYGYT
TRBV5-4	TRBJ1-2	10	NA	AFTDNSGGYT
TRBV10-1	TRBJ1-6	11	TRBD1	ARDDRVKTPLH
TRBV6-5	TRBJ2-2	12	TRBD1	ASSRTGAAGELF
TRBV9	TRBJ1-1	11	NA	ASKRVSDTEAF
TRBV18	TRBJ2-1	15	TRBD1	ASSPPGQVPGGNEQF
TRBV25-1	TRBJ1-1	10	NA	ASTGDWTEAF
TRBV20-1	TRBJ1-1	9	NA	SHTKNTEAF
TRBV10-2	TRBJ1-6	12	NA	ASRVGTEHSPLH
TRBV7-7	TRBJ2-2	14	TRBD2	ASSSAGGWNTGELF